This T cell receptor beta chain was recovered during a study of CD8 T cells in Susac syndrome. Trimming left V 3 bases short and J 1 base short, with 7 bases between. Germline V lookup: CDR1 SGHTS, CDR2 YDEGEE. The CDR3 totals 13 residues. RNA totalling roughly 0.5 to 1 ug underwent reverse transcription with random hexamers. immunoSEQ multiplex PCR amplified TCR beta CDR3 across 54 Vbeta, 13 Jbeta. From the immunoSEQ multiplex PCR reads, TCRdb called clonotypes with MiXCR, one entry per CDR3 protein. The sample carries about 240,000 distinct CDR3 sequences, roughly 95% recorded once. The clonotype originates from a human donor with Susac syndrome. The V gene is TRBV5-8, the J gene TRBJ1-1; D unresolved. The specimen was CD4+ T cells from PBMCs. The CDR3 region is CASSYGWNTEAFF. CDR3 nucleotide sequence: TGTGCCAGCAGCTATGGGTGGAACACTGAAGCTTTCTTT.